This T cell receptor (beta chain) derives from a study of blood T cell repertoires in COVID-19. Looking at the study overall: The samples span acute and convalescent COVID-19 from the United States, Italy and Spain. PBMCs, B-cell-depleted T cells, or T cells were the source of the cDNA or gDNA that made up the material.

The trim removed 4 bases at V and 5 bases at J, leaving 11 bases unmatched. The CDR3 extends over 17 amino acids. Germline V gives CDR1 KGHDR, CDR2 SFDVKD. Authors' methods: Estimates of nucleated cell counts were drawn from the amplification of reference gene primers. Some clones are missing from TCRdb's copy, which holds only in-frame ones; the method was immunoSEQ multiplex PCR. The V and J calls and clone size come from that table; D and trimming were worked out from the DNA. Counted here are nearly 250,000 clones, approximately 85% occurring once; the ten biggest clones make up 9.1%. Living in about two dozen US areas, the participants were between roughly 18 and 95 years of age.

J is TRBJ2-3 and V is TRBV24-1, with 10 bases that match TRBD2. The sequenced sample was PBMCs or T cells enriched from blood (not recorded which). The clonotype comes from a woman aged 45-60 years with acute COVID-19. CDR3 coding DNA: TGTGCCACCAGTGACTCACGAGCGGGGGGGCACGGAGATACGCAGTATTTT. Translating gives CATSDSRAGGHGDTQYF.